A selection of T cell receptor beta chains follows, all from one sample in a study of blood T cell repertoires in COVID-19. Here immunoSEQ multiplex PCR was the method, and the copy in TCRdb shows in-frame clones only, minus some. The sample yields 170,000 or so clones, around 87% seen once. Source material: peripheral blood. The receptors were gathered from a man aged 55 to 70 with COVID-19, enrolled during active disease. CDR3s include the opening cysteine and the closing phenylalanine or tryptophan. A D gene is named only where the DNA matches it firmly. Clone size appears in some rows only: once, few, many, or a class for an expanded clone.

size | D | J | V | length | CDR3 | DNA
NA | NA | TRBJ1-6 | TRBV28 | 19 | CASSIVDSPSVRANSPLHF | TGTGCCAGCAGCATAGTGGACAGTCCATCCGTGCGGGCTAATTCACCCCTCCACTTT
NA | NA | TRBJ2-3 | TRBV7-9 | 12 | CAGELEADTQYF | TGTGCCGGGGAACTAGAGGCAGATACGCAGTATTTT
NA | NA | TRBJ1-1 | TRBV6-2/TRBV6-3 | 15 | CASSYLRGTYTEAFF | TGTGCCAGCAGTTATCTGAGGGGGACCTACACTGAAGCTTTCTTT
few | TRBD2 | TRBJ2-1 | TRBV6-5 | 15 | CASNRIGAGGREQFF | TGTGCCAGCAATAGAATAGGGGCGGGAGGGCGTGAGCAGTTCTTC
once | NA | TRBJ2-1 | TRBV5-1 | 14 | CASRGAGASTEQFF | TGCGCCAGCAGGGGGGCGGGGGCCTCAACGGAGCAGTTCTTC
NA | TRBD1 | TRBJ1-2 | TRBV27 | 14 | CASSLTGGDYGYTF | TGTGCCAGCAGTTTGACAGGGGGGGACTATGGCTACACCTTC
NA | TRBD1 | TRBJ2-2 | TRBV5-1 | 17 | CASSLHSGGRETGELFF | TGCGCCAGCAGCTTGCATTCAGGGGGCCGAGAAACCGGGGAGCTGTTTTTT
NA | NA | TRBJ1-2 | TRBV7-9 | 12 | CASSSINYGYTF | TGTGCCAGCAGCTCCATCAACTATGGCTACACCTTC
NA | NA | TRBJ1-1 | TRBV19 | 14 | CASSALGENTEAFF | TGTGCCAGTAGTGCCCTAGGGGAGAACACTGAAGCTTTCTTT
NA | NA | TRBJ1-4 | TRBV7-8 | 18 | CASSPDGWRGEPNEKLFF | TGTGCCAGCAGCCCAGATGGCTGGAGAGGAGAACCAAATGAAAAACTGTTTTTT
NA | NA | TRBJ1-4 | TRBV19 | 13 | CASRRQDFEKLFF | TGTGCCAGTAGGCGGCAAGATTTTGAAAAACTGTTTTTT
NA | NA | TRBJ1-6 | TRBV5-6 | 14 | CASSFRSSHSPLHF | TGTGCCAGCAGCTTTCGCTCGAGTCATTCACCCCTCCACTTT
NA | NA | TRBJ2-3 | TRBV28 | 15 | CASSGSTDRTDTQYF | TGTGCCAGCAGCGGTTCGACAGACCGCACAGATACGCAGTATTTT
NA | NA | TRBJ2-7 | TRBV5-8 | 15 | CASREWGGASYEQYF | TGTGCCAGCAGGGAGTGGGGGGGGGCCTCCTACGAGCAGTACTTC
NA | TRBD1 | TRBJ1-1 | TRBV10-3 | 14 | CAISTGQLNTEAFF | TGTGCCATCAGTACGGGACAGCTGAACACTGAAGCTTTCTTT
NA | NA | TRBJ2-1 | TRBV7-8 | 12 | CASSLVREEQFF | TGTGCCAGCAGCTTAGTTAGGGAGGAGCAGTTCTTC
once | TRBD2 | TRBJ2-1 | TRBV18 | 18 | CASRASGRISSSYNEQFF | TGTGCCAGTAGGGCTAGCGGGAGGATAAGTAGCTCCTACAATGAGCAGTTCTTC
NA | NA | TRBJ2-1 | TRBV28 | 17 | CASGSNGGGRSRNEQFF | TGTGCCAGCGGCTCCAACGGAGGGGGCCGCTCTCGAAATGAGCAGTTCTTC
NA | NA | TRBJ1-5 | TRBV7-2 | 16 | CASSLDSYLTWQPQHF | TGTGCCAGCAGCTTAGACAGCTACTTAACGTGGCAGCCCCAGCATTTT
NA | NA | TRBJ1-1 | TRBV9 | 13 | CASSATRVGEAFF | TGTGCCAGCAGCGCAACCAGGGTGGGAGAAGCTTTCTTT
NA | NA | TRBJ2-5 | TRBV6-6 | 13 | CASSYWERKTQYF | TGTGCCAGCAGTTACTGGGAGCGGAAGACCCAGTACTTC
once | TRBD1 | TRBJ2-7 | TRBV7-3 | 15 | CASSFSGTGGSEQYF | TGTGCCAGCAGCTTCTCCGGGACAGGGGGCAGCGAGCAGTACTTC
NA | TRBD1 | TRBJ2-2 | TRBV5-1 | 15 | CASKGQGGVAGELFF | TGCGCCAGCAAAGGACAGGGGGGAGTAGCCGGGGAGCTGTTTTTT
NA | NA | TRBJ1-4 | TRBV5-1 | 14 | CASSLLAAGEKLFF | TGCGCCAGCAGCTTGCTGGCAGCAGGTGAAAAACTGTTTTTT
NA | TRBD1 | TRBJ1-2 | TRBV28 | 14 | CASSLRQGATGYTF | TGTGCCAGCAGTTTAAGACAGGGGGCAACGGGCTACACCTTC
NA | NA | TRBJ2-2 | TRBV14 | 15 | CASSPDRMNTGELFF | TGTGCCAGCAGCCCCGACAGGATGAACACCGGGGAGCTGTTTTTT